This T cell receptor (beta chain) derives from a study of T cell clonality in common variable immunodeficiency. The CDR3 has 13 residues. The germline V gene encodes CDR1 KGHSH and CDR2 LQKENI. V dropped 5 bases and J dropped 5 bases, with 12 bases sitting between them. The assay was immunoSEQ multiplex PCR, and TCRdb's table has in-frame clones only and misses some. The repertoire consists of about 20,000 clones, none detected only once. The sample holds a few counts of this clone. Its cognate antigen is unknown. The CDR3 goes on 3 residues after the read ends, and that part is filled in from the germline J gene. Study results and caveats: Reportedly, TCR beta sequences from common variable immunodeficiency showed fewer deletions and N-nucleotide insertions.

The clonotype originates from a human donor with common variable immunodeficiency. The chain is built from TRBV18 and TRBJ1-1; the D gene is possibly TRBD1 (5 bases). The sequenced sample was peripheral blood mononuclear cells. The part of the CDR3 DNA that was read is TGTGCCAGCTCAGCAGACAGCCTAACTGAA. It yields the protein CASSADSLTE. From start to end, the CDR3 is CASSADSLTEAFF.